This T cell receptor (beta chain) is drawn from a study of blood T cell repertoires in COVID-19. Study background: PBMCs, B-cell-depleted T cells, or T cells provided the cDNA or gDNA that made up the material.

Germline V CDR1 and CDR2: SGDLS, YYNGEE. The length of the CDR3 is 16 residues. The V end was cut by 1 base, the J end by 1 base, with 11 bases between. In the authors' workflow: Quantification of nucleated cells was approximated via reference gene primer amplification. Assay: immunoSEQ multiplex PCR; the TCRdb copy retains only in-frame clones and omits some. The V and J calls and the clone size are those of that table, but D and trimming were determined from the DNA. Here the sample spans roughly 200,000 clones, approximately 89% being singletons. V gene TRBV9 combines with J gene TRBJ2-2; D perhaps matches TRBD2 (6 bases). The material sequenced was PBMCs or T cells enriched from blood (not recorded which). The receptor's source is a woman between 40 and 50 years old with acute COVID-19. The CDR3 loop is CASSVRSRGNTGELFF. CDR3 bases: TGTGCCAGCAGCGTACGATCGCGGGGGAACACCGGGGAGCTGTTTTTT.